A selection of T cell receptor beta chains follows, all from one sample in a study of T cell responses to AZD1222 COVID-19 vaccine. The data were produced by immunoSEQ multiplex PCR, yet TCRdb's version contains in-frame clones alone and is incomplete. The sample gives over 85,000 clones, 94% of which show up once; about 3% is in the top ten. The specimen was peripheral blood, collected 28 days after the second AZD1222 dose. The receptors were sampled from an adult who received the AZD1222 COVID-19 vaccine. The CDR3 runs from the conserved cysteine through the conserved F or W. D genes are given only for firm matches. The listing skips clone size in some rows; elsewhere it reads once, few, many or a size class.

D,J,length,size,V,CDR3,DNA
TRBD2,TRBJ2-7,15,few,TRBV5-6,CASSLSSGFAYEQYF,TGTGCCAGCAGCCTATCTAGCGGCTTCGCCTACGAGCAGTACTTC
TRBD2,TRBJ2-5,16,NA,TRBV11-3,CASSPGTSGGRETQYF,TGTGCCAGCAGCCCGGGGACTAGCGGGGGAAGGGAGACCCAGTACTTC
NA,TRBJ1-6,14,NA,TRBV6-6,CASKRTVDNSPLHF,TGTGCCAGCAAAAGGACCGTCGATAATTCACCCCTCCACTTT
NA,TRBJ2-7,20,once,TRBV7-2,CASSLALSFPWRDLLCEQYF,TGTGCCAGCAGCTTAGCGCTTAGTTTTCCATGGCGGGACCTGCTATGCGAGCAGTACTTC
NA,TRBJ1-1,15,NA,TRBV11-2,CASSRSGGEITEAFF,TGTGCCAGCAGCCGCTCTGGGGGCGAGATAACTGAAGCTTTCTTT
NA,TRBJ1-1,15,NA,TRBV18,CASSLQDGEGTEAFF,TGTGCCAGCTCCCTCCAGGACGGGGAGGGCACTGAAGCTTTCTTT
NA,TRBJ2-1,13,NA,TRBV19,CASSMTAYNEQFF,TGTGCCAGTAGTATGACGGCTTACAATGAGCAGTTCTTC
NA,TRBJ1-1,13,once,TRBV9,CASSVTQGTEAFF,TGTGCCAGCAGCGTGACGCAGGGAACTGAAGCTTTCTTT
TRBD1,TRBJ1-2,13,NA,TRBV19,CASSIGQGYGYTF,TGTGCCAGTAGTATTGGACAGGGCTATGGCTACACCTTC
NA,TRBJ1-3,13,NA,TRBV19,CASRQAAGNTIYF,TGTGCCAGTAGACAGGCAGCGGGAAACACCATATATTTT
NA,TRBJ1-4,15,NA,TRBV6-5,CASSYAPLLPEKLFF,TGTGCCAGCAGTTACGCTCCGCTTCTCCCCGAAAAACTGTTTTTT
NA,TRBJ1-1,15,NA,TRBV19,CASKSTGPGNTEAFF,TGTGCCAGTAAGTCAACAGGTCCAGGGAACACTGAAGCTTTCTTT
TRBD1,TRBJ1-2,12,NA,TRBV29-1,CSADRGYYGYTF,TGCAGCGCCGACAGGGGTTACTATGGCTACACCTTC
NA,TRBJ2-2,14,NA,TRBV28,CASSLGQNTGELFF,TGTGCCAGCAGTTTAGGACAGAACACCGGGGAGCTGTTTTTT
NA,TRBJ1-4,12,NA,TRBV6-5,CASGRANEKLFF,TGTGCCAGCGGGAGAGCTAATGAAAAACTGTTTTTT
TRBD1,TRBJ1-4,16,NA,TRBV2,CASSEALGTGDEKLFF,TGTGCCAGCAGTGAAGCGCTCGGGACAGGGGACGAAAAACTGTTTTTT
NA,TRBJ1-3,16,once,TRBV4-1,CASSQAPGLSGNTIYF,TGCGCCAGCAGCCAAGCGCCAGGCCTCTCTGGAAACACCATATATTTT
NA,TRBJ2-3,12,NA,TRBV24-1,CATSDHTDTQYF,TGTGCCACCAGTGACCACACAGATACGCAGTATTTT
NA,TRBJ1-2,13,once,TRBV2,CASSRDSSGGYTF,TGTGCCAGCAGCCGCGACAGTTCGGGCGGCTACACCTTC
TRBD1,TRBJ2-1,15,NA,TRBV6-4,CASSDHGTDYNEQFF,TGTGCCAGCAGTGACCACGGGACAGACTACAATGAGCAGTTCTTC
NA,TRBJ2-7,12,NA,TRBV6-5,CASSYSRFEQYF,TGTGCCAGCAGTTACTCGAGGTTCGAGCAGTACTTC
NA,TRBJ1-1,14,NA,TRBV5-4,CASSLGWTANEAFF,TGTGCCAGCAGCTTGGGGTGGACAGCCAATGAAGCTTTCTTT
NA,TRBJ1-2,12,NA,TRBV12-3/TRBV12-4,CASSLSSYGYTF,TGTGCCAGCAGTTTAAGCAGCTATGGCTACACCTTC
TRBD1,TRBJ1-2,18,NA,TRBV18,CASSQMTGGPTKGGGYTF,TGTGCCAGCTCTCAAATGACAGGGGGACCAACCAAGGGCGGTGGCTACACCTTC
TRBD2,TRBJ2-5,12,NA,TRBV6-5,CASTGGKETQYF,TGTGCCAGCACCGGGGGGAAGGAGACCCAGTACTTC
NA,TRBJ1-5,13,NA,TRBV7-9,CASSLNVDQPQHF,TGTGCCAGCAGCTTAAACGTTGATCAGCCCCAGCATTTT
TRBD1,TRBJ1-2,15,once,TRBV6-7,CASSRRTGGDYGYTF,TGTGCCAGCAGCCGCCGGACAGGGGGCGACTATGGCTACACCTTC
NA,TRBJ1-2,16,NA,TRBV3-1/TRBV3-2,CASSREHTVANYGYTF,TGTGCCAGCAGCCGAGAGCACACGGTGGCGAACTATGGCTACACCTTC
TRBD1,TRBJ2-7,14,few,TRBV6-5,CASSYSNRGHEQYF,TGTGCCAGCAGTTACTCGAATAGGGGGCACGAGCAGTACTTC
NA,TRBJ1-1,15,NA,TRBV5-1,CASSLAEGGNTEAFF,TGCGCCAGCAGCTTGGCCGAGGGGGGAAATACTGAAGCTTTCTTT
NA,TRBJ1-2,15,once,TRBV4-1,CASSQGGGWPYGYTF,TGCGCCAGCAGCCAAGGAGGAGGGTGGCCCTATGGCTACACCTTC
NA,TRBJ2-7,15,NA,TRBV25-1,CASSEGGSGPRDTSF,TGTGCCAGCAGTGAGGGGGGTTCGGGGCCCCGGGACACTTCCTTC
NA,TRBJ2-4,12,NA,TRBV4-2,CASSQEDYIQYF,TGTGCCAGCAGCCAAGAAGATTACATTCAGTACTTC
NA,TRBJ1-4,15,NA,TRBV6-5,CASSPGTLPREKLFF,TGTGCCAGCAGCCCCGGGACTCTCCCAAGGGAAAAACTGTTTTTT
NA,TRBJ1-6,21,NA,TRBV21-1,CASSKPEPGPGKRPYNSPLHF,TGTGCCAGCAGCAAACCGGAACCGGGACCAGGGAAGCGACCCTATAATTCACCCCTCCACTTT
NA,TRBJ1-1,13,NA,TRBV27,CASSLGGGAEAFF,TGTGCCAGCAGTTTAGGGGGTGGCGCGGAAGCTTTCTTT
TRBD2,TRBJ2-2,13,NA,TRBV7-9,CARERELAGELFF,TGTGCCAGGGAGCGGGAGTTGGCCGGGGAGCTGTTTTTT
TRBD1,TRBJ1-5,16,once,TRBV18,CASSPANRGLDQPQHF,TGTGCCAGCTCACCAGCGAACAGGGGCCTAGATCAGCCCCAGCATTTT
NA,TRBJ1-2,12,NA,TRBV2,CASSGLSYGYTF,TGTGCCAGCAGTGGTCTCAGCTATGGCTACACCTTC
NA,TRBJ1-3,16,NA,TRBV18,CASSQQVHRSGNTIYF,TGTGCCAGCTCACAACAGGTGCATCGATCTGGAAACACCATATATTTT
TRBD2,TRBJ2-7,14,once,TRBV27,CASSSGLAGGEQYF,TGTGCCAGCAGTTCAGGACTAGCGGGAGGGGAGCAGTACTTC
NA,TRBJ1-6,14,NA,TRBV19,CASSPRPSDSPLHF,TGTGCCAGTAGTCCTAGACCTTCAGATTCACCCCTCCACTTT
NA,TRBJ1-5,11,NA,TRBV12-3/TRBV12-4,CASGGPRTASF,TGTGCCAGCGGAGGGCCACGGACAGCAAGTTTT
NA,TRBJ1-2,15,NA,TRBV4-1,CASSPRRTGGYGYTF,TGCGCCAGCAGCCCGAGGCGTACTGGCGGCTATGGCTACACCTTC
NA,TRBJ2-2,14,NA,TRBV3-1/TRBV3-2,CASSQEGRTGELFF,TGTGCCAGCAGCCAAGAAGGGAGAACCGGGGAGCTGTTTTTT
TRBD1,TRBJ1-2,14,once,TRBV6-5,CASSSRQGAGGYTF,TGTGCCAGCAGTTCTCGACAGGGGGCGGGTGGCTACACCTTC
TRBD1,TRBJ1-4,14,NA,TRBV6-5,CASMRTGRNEKLFF,TGTGCCAGCATGCGGACAGGGAGGAATGAAAAACTGTTTTTT
NA,TRBJ1-6,12,NA,TRBV28,CASRGTNSPLHF,TGTGCCAGCCGCGGGACAAATTCACCCCTCCACTTT
TRBD1,TRBJ1-2,14,NA,TRBV2,CASSEQGGKEGYTF,TGTGCCAGCAGTGAACAAGGGGGCAAAGAAGGCTACACCTTC
NA,TRBJ1-4,14,NA,TRBV29-1,CSVPSDSNSEKLFF,TGCAGCGTCCCCTCTGACAGCAATAGTGAAAAACTGTTTTTT
NA,TRBJ2-7,16,NA,TRBV7-2,CASSLAGPSSPYEQYF,TGTGCCAGCAGCTTAGCAGGACCATCTTCCCCGTACGAGCAGTACTTC